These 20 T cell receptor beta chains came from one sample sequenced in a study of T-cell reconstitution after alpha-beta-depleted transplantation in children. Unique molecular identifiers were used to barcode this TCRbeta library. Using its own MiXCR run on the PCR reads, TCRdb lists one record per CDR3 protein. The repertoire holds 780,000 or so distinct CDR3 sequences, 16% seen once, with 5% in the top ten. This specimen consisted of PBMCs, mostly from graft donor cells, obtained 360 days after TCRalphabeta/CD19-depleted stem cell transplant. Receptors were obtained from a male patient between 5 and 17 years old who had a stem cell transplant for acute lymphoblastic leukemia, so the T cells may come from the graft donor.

The CDR3 sequence is CASSLEGHYGYTF. The CDR3 nucleotides read TGCGCCAGCAGCTTGGAGGGACACTATGGCTACACCTTC. The V gene is TRBV5-1, the J gene TRBJ1-2, with D maybe TRBD1 (5 bases). Germline V CDR1 and CDR2: SGHRS, YFSETQ. The ends were cut back, 0 bases at V and 3 bases at J, with 6 bases in the middle. This CDR3 spans 13 amino acids.

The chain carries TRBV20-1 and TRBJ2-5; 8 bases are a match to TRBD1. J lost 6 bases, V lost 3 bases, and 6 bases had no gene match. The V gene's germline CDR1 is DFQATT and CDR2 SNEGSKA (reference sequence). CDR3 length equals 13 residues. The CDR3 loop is CSASRQGAKTQYF. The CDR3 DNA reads TGCAGTGCTAGCCGGCAGGGGGCGAAGACCCAGTACTTC.

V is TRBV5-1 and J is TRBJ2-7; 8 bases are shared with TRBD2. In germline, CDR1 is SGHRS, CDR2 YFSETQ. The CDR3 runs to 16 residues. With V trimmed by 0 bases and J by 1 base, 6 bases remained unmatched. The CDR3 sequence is CASSLVISGASYEQYF. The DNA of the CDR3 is TGCGCCAGCAGCTTGGTTATTAGCGGGGCTTCCTACGAGCAGTACTTC.

The CDR3 sequence: CASSRTGTMGYNEQFF. CDR3 sequence (DNA): TGTGCCAGCAGTCGGACCGGGACTATGGGGTACAATGAGCAGTTCTTC. V usage is TRBV27 and J usage is TRBJ2-1; 7 bases are shared with TRBD2. After removal of 5 bases from V and 4 bases from J, the junction contained 11 bases not matched to a gene. Germline V lookup: CDR1 MNHEY, CDR2 SMNVEV (reference sequence). The CDR3 sequence is 16 residues long.

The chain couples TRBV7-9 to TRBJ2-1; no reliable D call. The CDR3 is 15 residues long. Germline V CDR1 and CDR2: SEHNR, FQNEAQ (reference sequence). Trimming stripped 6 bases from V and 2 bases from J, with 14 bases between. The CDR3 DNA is TGTGCCAGCAGAATGCTGGCGGAGACCTACAATGAGCAGTTCTTC. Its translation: CASRMLAETYNEQFF. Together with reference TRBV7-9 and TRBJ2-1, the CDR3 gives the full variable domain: DTGVSQNPRHKITKRGQNVTFRCDPISEHNRLYWYRQTLGQGPEFLTYFQNEAQLEKSRLLSDRFSAERPKGSFSTLEIQRTEQGDSAMYLCASRMLAETYNEQFFGPGTRLTVL.

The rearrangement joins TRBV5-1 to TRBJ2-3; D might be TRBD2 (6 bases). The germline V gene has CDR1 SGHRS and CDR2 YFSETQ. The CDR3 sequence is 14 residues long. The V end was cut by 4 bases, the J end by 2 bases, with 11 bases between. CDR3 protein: CASSGTLTTDTQYF. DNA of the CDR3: TGCGCCAGCAGCGGGACTCTTACCACAGATACGCAGTATTTT.

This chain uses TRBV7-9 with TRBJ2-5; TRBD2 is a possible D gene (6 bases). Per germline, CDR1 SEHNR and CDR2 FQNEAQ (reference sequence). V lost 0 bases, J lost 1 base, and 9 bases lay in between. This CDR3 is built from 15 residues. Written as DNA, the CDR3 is TGTGCCAGCAGCTTAGCCCTAGCGTCCCAAGAGACCCAGTACTTC. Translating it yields CASSLALASQETQYF. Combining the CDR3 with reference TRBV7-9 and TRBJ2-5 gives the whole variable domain DTGVSQNPRHKITKRGQNVTFRCDPISEHNRLYWYRQTLGQGPEFLTYFQNEAQLEKSRLLSDRFSAERPKGSFSTLEIQRTEQGDSAMYLCASSLALASQETQYFGPGTRLLVL.

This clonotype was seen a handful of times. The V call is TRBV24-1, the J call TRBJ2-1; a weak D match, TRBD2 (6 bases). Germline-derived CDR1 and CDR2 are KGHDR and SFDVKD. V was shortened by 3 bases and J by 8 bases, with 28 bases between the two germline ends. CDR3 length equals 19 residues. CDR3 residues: CATSDPRLAPKFGSDEQFF. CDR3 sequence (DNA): TGTGCCACCAGTGATCCACGGTTAGCGCCAAAATTCGGGAGCGATGAGCAGTTCTTC.

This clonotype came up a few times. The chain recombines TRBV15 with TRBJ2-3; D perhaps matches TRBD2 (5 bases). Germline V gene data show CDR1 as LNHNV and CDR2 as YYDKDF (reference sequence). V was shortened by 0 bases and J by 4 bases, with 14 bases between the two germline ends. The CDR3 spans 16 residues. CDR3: CATSRDRGFGADTQYF. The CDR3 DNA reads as TGTGCCACCAGCAGAGATAGAGGGTTCGGCGCAGATACGCAGTATTTT.

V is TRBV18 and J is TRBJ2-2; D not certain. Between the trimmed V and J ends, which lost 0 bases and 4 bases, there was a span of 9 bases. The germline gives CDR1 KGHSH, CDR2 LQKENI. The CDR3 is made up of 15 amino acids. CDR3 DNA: TGTGCCAGCTCACCACCGCTACTTTCCACCGGGGAGCTGTTTTTT. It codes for CASSPPLLSTGELFF. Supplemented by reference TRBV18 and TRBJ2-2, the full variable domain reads NAGVMQNPRHLVRRRGQEARLRCSPMKGHSHVYWYRQLPEEGLKFMVYLQKENIIDESGMPKERFSAEFPKEGPSILRIQQVVRGDSAAYFCASSPPLLSTGELFFGEGSRLTVL.

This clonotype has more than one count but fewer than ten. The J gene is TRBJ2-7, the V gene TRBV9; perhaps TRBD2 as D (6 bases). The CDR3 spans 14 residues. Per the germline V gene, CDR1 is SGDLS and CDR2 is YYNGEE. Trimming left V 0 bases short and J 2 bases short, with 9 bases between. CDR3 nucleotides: TGTGCCAGCAGCGTAGGGGCGGGGACCTACGAGCAGTACTTC. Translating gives CASSVGAGTYEQYF.

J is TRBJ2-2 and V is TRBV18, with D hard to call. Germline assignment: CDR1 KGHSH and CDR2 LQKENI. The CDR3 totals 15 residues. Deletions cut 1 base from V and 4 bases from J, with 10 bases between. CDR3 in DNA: TGTGCCAGCTCACCACGTGGGAAGGGCACCGGGGAGCTGTTTTTT. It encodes CASSPRGKGTGELFF. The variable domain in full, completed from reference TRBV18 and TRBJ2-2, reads NAGVMQNPRHLVRRRGQEARLRCSPMKGHSHVYWYRQLPEEGLKFMVYLQKENIIDESGMPKERFSAEFPKEGPSILRIQQVVRGDSAAYFCASSPRGKGTGELFFGEGSRLTVL.

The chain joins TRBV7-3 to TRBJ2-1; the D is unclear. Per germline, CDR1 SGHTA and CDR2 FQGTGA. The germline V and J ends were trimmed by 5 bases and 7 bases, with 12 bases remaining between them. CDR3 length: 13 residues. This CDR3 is CASSRTNLNEQFF. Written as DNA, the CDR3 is TGTGCCAGCAGCCGCACCAATTTGAATGAGCAGTTCTTC.

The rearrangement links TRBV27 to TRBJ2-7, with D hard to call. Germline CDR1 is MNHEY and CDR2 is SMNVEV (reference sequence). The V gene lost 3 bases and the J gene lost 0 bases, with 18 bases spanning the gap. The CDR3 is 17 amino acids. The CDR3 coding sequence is TGTGCCAGCAGTTTGAATAGCCCAGGACCGTTCTCCTACGAGCAGTACTTC. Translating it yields CASSLNSPGPFSYEQYF.

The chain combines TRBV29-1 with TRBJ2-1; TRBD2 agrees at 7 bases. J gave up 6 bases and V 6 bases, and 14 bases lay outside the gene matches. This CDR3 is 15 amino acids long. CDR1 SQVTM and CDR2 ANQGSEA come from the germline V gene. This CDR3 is CSVSQRLAPGNEQFF. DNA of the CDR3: TGCAGCGTGTCCCAACGACTAGCCCCAGGCAATGAGCAGTTCTTC.

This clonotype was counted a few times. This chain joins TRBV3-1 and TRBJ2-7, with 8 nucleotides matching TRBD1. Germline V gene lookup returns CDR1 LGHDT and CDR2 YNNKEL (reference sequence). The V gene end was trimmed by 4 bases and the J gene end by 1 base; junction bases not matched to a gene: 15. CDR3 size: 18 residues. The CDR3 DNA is TGTGCCAGCAGCCGCCACGGAGCCATCAGGGGGCCTTCCTACGAGCAGTACTTC. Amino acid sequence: CASSRHGAIRGPSYEQYF.

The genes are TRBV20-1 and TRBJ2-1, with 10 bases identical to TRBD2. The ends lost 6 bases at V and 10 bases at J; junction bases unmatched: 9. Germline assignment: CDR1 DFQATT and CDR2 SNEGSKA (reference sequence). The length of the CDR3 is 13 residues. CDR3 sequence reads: CSAFSGRRSEQFF. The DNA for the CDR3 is TGCAGTGCCTTTAGCGGGAGGAGATCAGAGCAGTTCTTC.

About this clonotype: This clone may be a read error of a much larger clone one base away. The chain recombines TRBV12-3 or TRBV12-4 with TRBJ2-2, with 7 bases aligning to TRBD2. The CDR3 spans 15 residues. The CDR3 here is CASIGRDYNTGELYF. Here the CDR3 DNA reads TGTGCCAGCATAGGGCGGGACTATAACACCGGGGAGCTGTATTTT.

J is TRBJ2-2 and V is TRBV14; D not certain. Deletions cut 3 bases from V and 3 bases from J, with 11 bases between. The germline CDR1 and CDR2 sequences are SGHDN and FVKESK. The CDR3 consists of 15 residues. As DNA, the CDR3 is TGTGCCAGCAGCCAGAGACCACTTTACACCGGGGAGCTGTTTTTT. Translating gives CASSQRPLYTGELFF.

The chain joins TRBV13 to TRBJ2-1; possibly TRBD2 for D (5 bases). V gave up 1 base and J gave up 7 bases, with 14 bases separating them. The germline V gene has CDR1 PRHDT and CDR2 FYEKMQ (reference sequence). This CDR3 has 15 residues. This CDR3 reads CASSLEWERGNEQFF. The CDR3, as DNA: TGTGCCAGCAGCTTAGAGTGGGAGCGTGGGAATGAGCAGTTCTTC.